This T cell receptor (beta chain) was documented in a study of T cell clonotyping in hematopoietic cell transplantation. Across the study: Recipients' pretransplant samples followed cytoreduction.

Time point indicated: recipient sample about 28 days before transplant, after cytoreduction. Profiling relied on immunoSEQ multiplex PCR, and the TCRdb table lists in-frame clones only, not all of them. Of some 36,000 clones listed, 95% are singletons. The TCR originated in a man aged 35 to 55 with chronic myeloid leukemia. Some clones in this sample may be carry-over from other donors' samples. Here the sequenced sample was peripheral blood mononuclear cells, taken before stem cell transplant.

CDR3 region: CAWNKDRGGEAFF. The CDR3 coding sequence is TGTGCCTGGAATAAAGACAGGGGAGGTGAAGCTTTCTTT. This rearrangement joins TRBV30 to TRBJ1-1; 8 bases fit TRBD1. The CDR3 has 13 residues. Germline CDR1 GTSNPN, CDR2 SVGIG (reference sequence). The V gene end was trimmed by 4 bases and the J gene end by 7 bases; junction bases not matched to a gene: 8.